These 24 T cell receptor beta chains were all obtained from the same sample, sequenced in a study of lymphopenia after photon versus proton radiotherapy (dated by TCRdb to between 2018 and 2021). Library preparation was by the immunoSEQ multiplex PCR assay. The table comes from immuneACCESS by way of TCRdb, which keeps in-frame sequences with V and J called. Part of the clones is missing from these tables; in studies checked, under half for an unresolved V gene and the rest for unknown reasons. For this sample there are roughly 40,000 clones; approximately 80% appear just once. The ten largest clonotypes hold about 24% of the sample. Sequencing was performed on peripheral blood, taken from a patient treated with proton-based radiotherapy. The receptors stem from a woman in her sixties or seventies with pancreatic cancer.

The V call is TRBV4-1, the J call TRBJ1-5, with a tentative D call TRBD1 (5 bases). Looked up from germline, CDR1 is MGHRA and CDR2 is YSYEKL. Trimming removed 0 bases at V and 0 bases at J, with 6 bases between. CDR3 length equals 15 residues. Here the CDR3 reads CASSQEGDSNQPQHF. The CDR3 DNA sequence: TGCGCCAGCAGCCAAGAGGGGGATAGCAATCAGCCCCAGCATTTT.

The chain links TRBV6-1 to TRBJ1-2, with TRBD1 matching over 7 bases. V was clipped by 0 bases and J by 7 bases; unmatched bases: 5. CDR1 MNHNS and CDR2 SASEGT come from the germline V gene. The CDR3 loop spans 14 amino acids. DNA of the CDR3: TGTGCCAGCAGTGAAGCAGGGGGCGCGGGTGGCTACACCTTC. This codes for CASSEAGGAGGYTF.

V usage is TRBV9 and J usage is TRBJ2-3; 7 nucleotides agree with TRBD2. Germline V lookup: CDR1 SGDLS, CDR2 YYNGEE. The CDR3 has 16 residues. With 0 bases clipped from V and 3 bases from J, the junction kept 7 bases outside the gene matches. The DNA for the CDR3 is TGTGCCAGCAGCGTAGGCGGGAGTTTGAAAACAGATACGCAGTATTTT. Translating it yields CASSVGGSLKTDTQYF.

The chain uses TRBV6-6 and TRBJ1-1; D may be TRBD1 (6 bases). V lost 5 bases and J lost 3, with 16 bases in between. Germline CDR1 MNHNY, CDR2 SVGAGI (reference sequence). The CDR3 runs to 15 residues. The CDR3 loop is CASSGGEGLYTEAFF. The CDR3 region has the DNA TGTGCCAGCAGTGGGGGCGAGGGGTTGTACACTGAAGCTTTCTTT.

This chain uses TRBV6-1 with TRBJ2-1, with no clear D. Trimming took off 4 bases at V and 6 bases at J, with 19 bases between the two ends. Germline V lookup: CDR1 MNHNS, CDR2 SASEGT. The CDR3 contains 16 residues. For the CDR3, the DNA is TGTGCCAGCAGTGGAGCCCAGCAAAGACTCCTCAATGAGCAGTTCTTC. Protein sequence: CASSGAQQRLLNEQFF.

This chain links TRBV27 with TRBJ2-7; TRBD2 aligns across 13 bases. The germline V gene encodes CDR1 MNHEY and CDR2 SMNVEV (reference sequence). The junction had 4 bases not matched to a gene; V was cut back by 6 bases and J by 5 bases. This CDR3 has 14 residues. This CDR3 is CASRGLAGVHEQYF. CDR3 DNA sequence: TGTGCCAGCAGAGGACTAGCGGGAGTCCACGAGCAGTACTTC.

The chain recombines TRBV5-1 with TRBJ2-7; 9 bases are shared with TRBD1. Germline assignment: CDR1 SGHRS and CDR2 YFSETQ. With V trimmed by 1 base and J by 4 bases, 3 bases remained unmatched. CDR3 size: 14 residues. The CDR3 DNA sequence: TGCGCCAGCAGCTTGAGGGACAGGGTTTACGAGCAGTACTTC. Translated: CASSLRDRVYEQYF.

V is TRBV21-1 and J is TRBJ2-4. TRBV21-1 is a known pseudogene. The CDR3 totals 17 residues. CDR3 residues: CASSKDPTGRCMYIQYF. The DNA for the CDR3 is TGTGCCAGCAGCAAAGATCCCACCGGACGGTGCATGTACATTCAGTACTTC.

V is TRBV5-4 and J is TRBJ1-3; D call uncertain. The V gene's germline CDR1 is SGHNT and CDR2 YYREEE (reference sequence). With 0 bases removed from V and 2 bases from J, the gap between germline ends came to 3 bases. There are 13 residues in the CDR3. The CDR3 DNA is TGTGCCAGCAGCTTGGTCACTGGAAACACCATATATTTT. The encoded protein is CASSLVTGNTIYF.

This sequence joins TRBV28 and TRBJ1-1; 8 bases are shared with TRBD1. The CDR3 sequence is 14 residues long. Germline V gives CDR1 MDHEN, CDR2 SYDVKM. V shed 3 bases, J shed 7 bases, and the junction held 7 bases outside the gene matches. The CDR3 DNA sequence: TGTGCCAGCAGTTTTCAGGGGGCGAGAAGTGAAGCTTTCTTT. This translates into CASSFQGARSEAFF.

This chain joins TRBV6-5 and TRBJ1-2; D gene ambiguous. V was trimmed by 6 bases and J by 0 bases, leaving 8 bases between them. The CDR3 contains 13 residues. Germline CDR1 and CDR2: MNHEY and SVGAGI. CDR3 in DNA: TGTGCCAGCAGGGACGGAGCTAACTATGGCTACACCTTC. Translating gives CASRDGANYGYTF.

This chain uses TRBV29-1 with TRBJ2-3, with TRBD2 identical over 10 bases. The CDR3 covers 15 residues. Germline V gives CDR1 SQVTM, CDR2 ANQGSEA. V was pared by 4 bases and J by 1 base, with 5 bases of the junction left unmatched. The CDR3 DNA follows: TGCAGCGTTGTCACCGGGACTAGCGGCACAGATACGCAGTATTTT. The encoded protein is CSVVTGTSGTDTQYF.

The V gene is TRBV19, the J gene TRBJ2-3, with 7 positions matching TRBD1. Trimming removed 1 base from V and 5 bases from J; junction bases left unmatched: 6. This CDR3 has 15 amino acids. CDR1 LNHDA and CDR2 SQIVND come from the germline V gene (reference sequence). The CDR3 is CASSIGLQGRDTQYF. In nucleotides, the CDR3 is TGTGCCAGTAGTATAGGGCTACAGGGGCGAGATACGCAGTATTTT.

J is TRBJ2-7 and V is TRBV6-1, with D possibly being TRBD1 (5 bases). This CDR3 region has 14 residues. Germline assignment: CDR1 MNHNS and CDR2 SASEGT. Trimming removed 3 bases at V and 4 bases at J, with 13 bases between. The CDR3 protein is CASSDGWSGYEQYF. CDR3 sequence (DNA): TGTGCCAGCAGTGACGGGTGGTCAGGGTACGAGCAGTACTTC.

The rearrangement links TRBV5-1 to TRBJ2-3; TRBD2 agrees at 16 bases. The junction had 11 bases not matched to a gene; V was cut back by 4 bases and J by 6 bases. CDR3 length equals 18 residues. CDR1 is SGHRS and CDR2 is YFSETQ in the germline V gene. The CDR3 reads CASSLPGTSGRALDTQYF. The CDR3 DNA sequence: TGCGCCAGCAGCCTACCCGGGACTAGCGGGAGGGCCCTCGATACGCAGTATTTT.

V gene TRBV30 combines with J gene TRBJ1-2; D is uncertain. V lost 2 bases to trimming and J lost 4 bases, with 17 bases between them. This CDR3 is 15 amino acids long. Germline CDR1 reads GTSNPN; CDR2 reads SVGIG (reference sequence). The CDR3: CAWSSLAHLGYGYTF. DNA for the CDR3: TGTGCCTGGAGTTCCTTGGCCCACCTCGGCTATGGCTACACCTTC.

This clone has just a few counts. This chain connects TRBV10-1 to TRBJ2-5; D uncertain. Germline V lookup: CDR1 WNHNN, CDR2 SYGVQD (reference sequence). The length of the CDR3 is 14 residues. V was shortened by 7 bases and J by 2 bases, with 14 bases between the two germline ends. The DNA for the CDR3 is TGCGCCAGCAAGAAACGGACCCCACAAGAGACCCAGTACTTC. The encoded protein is CASKKRTPQETQYF.

In DNA, the CDR3 is TGTGCCAGCAGTTACGGCCAGTACACTGAAGCTTTCTTT. Translation: CASSYGQYTEAFF. The chain is built from TRBV6-5 and TRBJ1-1; unclear D gene. This CDR3 has 13 amino acids. The V and J ends lost 2 bases and 3 bases respectively, with 7 bases between them. The germline gives CDR1 MNHEY, CDR2 SVGAGI.

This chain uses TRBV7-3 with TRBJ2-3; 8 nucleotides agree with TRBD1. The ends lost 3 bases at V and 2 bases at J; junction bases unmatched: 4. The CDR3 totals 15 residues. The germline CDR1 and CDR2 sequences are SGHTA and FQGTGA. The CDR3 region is CASSLAGGTTDTQYF. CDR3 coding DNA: TGTGCCAGCAGCTTGGCAGGGGGCACCACAGATACGCAGTATTTT.

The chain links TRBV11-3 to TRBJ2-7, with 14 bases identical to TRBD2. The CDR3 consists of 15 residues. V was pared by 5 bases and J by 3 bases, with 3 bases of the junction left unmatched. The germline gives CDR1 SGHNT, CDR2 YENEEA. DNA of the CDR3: TGTGCCAGCAGCACGACTAGCGGGGGGGGCTACGAGCAGTACTTC. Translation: CASSTTSGGGYEQYF.

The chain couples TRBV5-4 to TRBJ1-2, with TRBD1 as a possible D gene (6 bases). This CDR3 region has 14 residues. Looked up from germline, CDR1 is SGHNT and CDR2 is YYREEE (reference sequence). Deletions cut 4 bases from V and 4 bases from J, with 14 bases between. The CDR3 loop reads CASSHNEGVYGYTF. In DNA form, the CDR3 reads TGTGCCAGCAGCCATAATGAGGGGGTCTATGGCTACACCTTC.

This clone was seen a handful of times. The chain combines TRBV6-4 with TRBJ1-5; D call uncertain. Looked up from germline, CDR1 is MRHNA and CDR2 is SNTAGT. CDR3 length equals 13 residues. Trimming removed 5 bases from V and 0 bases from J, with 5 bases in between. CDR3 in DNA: TGTGCCAGCAGTCAAAATAGCAATCAGCCCCAGCATTTT. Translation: CASSQNSNQPQHF.

The DNA for the CDR3 is TGCGCCAGCAGCCAAGAGAGAGCGGGAGCGGAGGATACGCAGTATTTT. Protein: CASSQERAGAEDTQYF. V usage is TRBV4-1 and J usage is TRBJ2-3; 8 positions match TRBD2. Germline loops: CDR1 MGHRA, CDR2 YSYEKL. With V trimmed by 0 bases and J by 6 bases, 8 bases remained unmatched. The CDR3 loop spans 16 amino acids.

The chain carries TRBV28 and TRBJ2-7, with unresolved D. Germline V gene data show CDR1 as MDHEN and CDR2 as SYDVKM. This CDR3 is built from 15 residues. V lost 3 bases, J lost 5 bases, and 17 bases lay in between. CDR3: CASSFSVVQFNEQYF. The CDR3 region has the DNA TGTGCCAGCAGTTTTTCAGTAGTACAGTTCAACGAGCAGTACTTC.